This T cell receptor (beta chain) was identified in a study of cytotoxic CD8 clonotypes in ibrutinib-treated CLL (dated by TCRdb to 2020 to 2022). In the study overall: The cohort was composed of 11 relapsed/refractory and around 15 treatment-naive patients; IGHV unmutated status was identified in some 17 patients. Partial responses were observed in some 24 patients and complete responses in 2; after a median follow-up of roughly 62 months, remission was maintained in around 14 patients and progression was observed in some 12. The response samples were drawn at a median of roughly twelve months into treatment, with a range of roughly 6 to 40 months. Samples averaged approximately 260,000 productive templates and roughly 86,000 productive rearrangements. Longitudinal samples were obtainable from about 30% of the 86 participants in the trial. Cryopreserved peripheral blood mononuclear cells were collected before treatment, at response, and at either disease progression or sustained remission. Every remission and progressive disease sample was obtained while ibrutinib was still being received by the patients. Beyond this particular receptor, the publication reports: Baseline clonality exceeded that of age-matched healthy donors and correlated strongly with circulating CD8+ T-cell counts. Public clonotypes were rare and either shrank or stayed stable during treatment, and the rise in clonality at ibrutinib response reflected expansion of private clonotypes. Clonality increased at ibrutinib response, stayed stable in sustained remission, and fell back toward baseline at progression. Sampling times were not matched between patients in sustained remission and patients whose disease was progressing, and lymph node repertoires were not examined.

This clone was picked up a small number of times. Its recognized antigen is unknown. No base quality values were provided; no much bigger clone lies one nucleotide off. The time point label, as the study defines it: around 25 months on ibrutinib. For TCR beta library preparation, roughly 2 micrograms of genomic DNA was extracted from cryopreserved PBMCs. Longitudinal blood samples from CLL patients on ibrutinib monotherapy underwent high-throughput TCR beta sequencing. The patients were enrolled in a single-center, open-label phase 2 trial of ibrutinib monotherapy. From the cysteine through the phenylalanine, the CDR3 covers 15 amino acids. Solely the CDR3 DNA is kept, with 45 bases framed from the first base. Based on the germline V gene, the CDR1 and CDR2 sequences are KGHSH and LQKENI. Trimming costs V 0 bases and J 2 bases, and their ends lie 10 bases apart. On a MiSeq, deep resolution sequencing aimed for a depth between 1 in 1 million and 1 in 200,000 T cells, with each clonotype covered about 9.2x on average. The immunoSEQ hsTCRB Kit was used to generate the TCR beta libraries. Turning to the authors' computational methods: The data were analyzed with ImmunoSEQ Analyzer and ImmunoSEQ Data Assistant, and V, D and J gene assignments followed IMGT definitions. Clonality was computed as one minus normalized Shannon entropy of productive rearrangement frequencies, ranging from 0 to 1. Only overrepresented clonotypes making up at least 0.05% of each patient's repertoire were included in the public clonotype analysis. Repertoires from around 13 age-matched healthy donors in immuneACCESS were used as clonality controls. Imported from immuneACCESS, the table was reduced by TCRdb to in-frame sequences with V and J called. These copies leave out some clones; in studies compared against another copy, an unresolved V gene accounts for under half, and the cause of the remainder is not known. V and J calls and clone size are those listed in that table; D and trimming were worked out from the DNA. This sample is represented by hundreds of thousands of clones; under 80% of them were singletons. The top ten hold roughly 14% of the sample.

The TCR was taken from a human donor with chronic lymphocytic leukemia. Sequenced here: PBMCs, sampled after 24 months of ibrutinib treatment. The receptor chain draws on TRBV18 and TRBJ2-5; a tentative D match to TRBD1 spans 6 bases. The CDR3 protein: CASSPPDRQQETQYF. The nucleotide sequence is TGTGCCAGCTCACCACCGGACAGACAGCAAGAGACCCAGTACTTC.